The sequence of this T cell receptor (beta chain) was determined in a study of cytomegalovirus exposure and HLA in healthy donors. Germline values: CDR1 SNHLY, CDR2 FYNNEI. Trimming shortened V by 8 bases and J by 4 bases, and 13 bases separated the two germline ends. The CDR3 covers 13 residues. Use of 60 Vbeta and 13 Jbeta primers characterized the PCR. Sequencing was performed with immunoSEQ multiplex PCR; in TCRdb, only in-frame clones are kept and a portion is missing. The table shows some 130,000 clones, with about three quarters occurring only once. The sample was PBMCs. The chain employs TRBV2 and TRBJ2-3; D uncertain. The TCR was taken from a female donor in good health and CMV-seropositive. The CDR3 nucleotides are TGTGCCAGCTCCTCGACACCCTCAGATACGCAGTATTTT. Translation gives CASSSTPSDTQYF.